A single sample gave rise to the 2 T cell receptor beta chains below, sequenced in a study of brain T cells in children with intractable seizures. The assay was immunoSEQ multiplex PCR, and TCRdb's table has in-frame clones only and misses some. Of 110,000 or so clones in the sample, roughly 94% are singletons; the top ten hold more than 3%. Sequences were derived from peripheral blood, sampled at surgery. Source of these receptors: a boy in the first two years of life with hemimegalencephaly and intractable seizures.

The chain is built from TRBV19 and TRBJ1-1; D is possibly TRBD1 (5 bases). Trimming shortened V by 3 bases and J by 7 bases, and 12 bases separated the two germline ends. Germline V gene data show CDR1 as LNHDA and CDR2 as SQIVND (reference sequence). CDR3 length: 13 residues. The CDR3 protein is CASSIAAGFEAFF. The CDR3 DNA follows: TGTGCCAGTAGTATTGCGGCAGGGTTTGAAGCTTTCTTT.

CDR3 residues: CASSGGINQPQHF. Written as DNA, the CDR3 is TGTGCCAGCAGCGGGGGCATCAATCAGCCCCAGCATTTT. V is TRBV28 and J is TRBJ1-5; a possible D gene is TRBD1 (6 bases). V lost 6 bases and J lost 3, with 9 bases in between. Per germline, CDR1 MDHEN and CDR2 SYDVKM. The CDR3 is 13 amino acids.